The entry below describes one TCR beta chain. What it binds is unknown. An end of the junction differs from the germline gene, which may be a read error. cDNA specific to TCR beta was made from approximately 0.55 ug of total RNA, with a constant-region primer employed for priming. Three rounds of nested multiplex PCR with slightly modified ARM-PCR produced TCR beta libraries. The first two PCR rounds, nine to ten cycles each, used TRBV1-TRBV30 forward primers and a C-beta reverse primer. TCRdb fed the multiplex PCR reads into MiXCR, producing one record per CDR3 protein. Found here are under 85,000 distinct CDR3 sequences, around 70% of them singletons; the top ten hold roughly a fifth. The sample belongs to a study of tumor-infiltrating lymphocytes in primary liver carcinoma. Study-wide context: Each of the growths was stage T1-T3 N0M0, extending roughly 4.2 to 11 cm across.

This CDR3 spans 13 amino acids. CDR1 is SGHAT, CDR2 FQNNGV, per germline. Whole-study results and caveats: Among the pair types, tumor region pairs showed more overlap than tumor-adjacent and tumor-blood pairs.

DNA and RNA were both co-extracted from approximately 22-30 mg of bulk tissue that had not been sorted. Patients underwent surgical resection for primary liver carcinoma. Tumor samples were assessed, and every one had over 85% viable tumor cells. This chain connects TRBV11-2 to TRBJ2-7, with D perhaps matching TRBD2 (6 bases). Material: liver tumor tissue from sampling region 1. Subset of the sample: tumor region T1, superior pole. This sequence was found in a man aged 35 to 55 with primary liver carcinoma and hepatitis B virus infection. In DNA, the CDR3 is TGTGTCAGCAGCTTAGGTGAGCTAGCGTCGCAGCACTTC. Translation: CVSSLGELASQHF. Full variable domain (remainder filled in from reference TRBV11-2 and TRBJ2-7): EAGVAQSPRYKIIEKRQSVAFWCNPISGHATLYWYQQILGQGPKLLIQFQNNGVVDDSQLPKDRFSAERLKGVDSTLKIQPAKLEDSAVYLCVSSLGELASQHFGPGTRLTVT.